The present T cell receptor beta chain was sequenced within a study of blood T cell repertoires in COVID-19. Study at large: Sites across the United States, Italy and Spain contributed samples from acute and convalescent COVID-19. Sources were T cells, B-cell-depleted T cells, or PBMCs; the material itself was cDNA or gDNA.

The CDR3 runs to 12 residues. The V gene lost 5 bases and the J gene lost 3 bases, with 8 bases spanning the gap. Germline CDR1 reads SGHTA; CDR2 reads FQGNSA. In the authors' methods: From reference gene primer amplification, estimates of nucleated cell counts were derived. This table comes from immunoSEQ multiplex PCR, and its TCRdb copy is limited to in-frame clones, with some not included. From that table come the V and J calls and clone size; the DNA was used to work out D and trimming. The sample has 120,000 to 150,000 clones, more than 75% seen once. Sequencing was carried out using peripheral blood. This TCR derives from a human donor in a cohort sampled during active COVID-19. V gene TRBV7-2 combines with J gene TRBJ2-7; possibly TRBD2 for D (6 bases). CDR3 sequence reads: CASSRGDYEQYF. The CDR3 coding sequence is TGTGCCAGCAGCCGCGGGGACTACGAGCAGTACTTC. The entire variable domain, with the rest obtained from reference TRBV7-2 and TRBJ2-7, is as follows: GAGVSQSPSNKVTEKGKDVELRCDPISGHTALYWYRQSLGQGLEFLIYFQGNSAPDKSGLPSDRFSAERTGGSVSTLTIQRTQQEDSAVYLCASSRGDYEQYFGPGTRLTVT.